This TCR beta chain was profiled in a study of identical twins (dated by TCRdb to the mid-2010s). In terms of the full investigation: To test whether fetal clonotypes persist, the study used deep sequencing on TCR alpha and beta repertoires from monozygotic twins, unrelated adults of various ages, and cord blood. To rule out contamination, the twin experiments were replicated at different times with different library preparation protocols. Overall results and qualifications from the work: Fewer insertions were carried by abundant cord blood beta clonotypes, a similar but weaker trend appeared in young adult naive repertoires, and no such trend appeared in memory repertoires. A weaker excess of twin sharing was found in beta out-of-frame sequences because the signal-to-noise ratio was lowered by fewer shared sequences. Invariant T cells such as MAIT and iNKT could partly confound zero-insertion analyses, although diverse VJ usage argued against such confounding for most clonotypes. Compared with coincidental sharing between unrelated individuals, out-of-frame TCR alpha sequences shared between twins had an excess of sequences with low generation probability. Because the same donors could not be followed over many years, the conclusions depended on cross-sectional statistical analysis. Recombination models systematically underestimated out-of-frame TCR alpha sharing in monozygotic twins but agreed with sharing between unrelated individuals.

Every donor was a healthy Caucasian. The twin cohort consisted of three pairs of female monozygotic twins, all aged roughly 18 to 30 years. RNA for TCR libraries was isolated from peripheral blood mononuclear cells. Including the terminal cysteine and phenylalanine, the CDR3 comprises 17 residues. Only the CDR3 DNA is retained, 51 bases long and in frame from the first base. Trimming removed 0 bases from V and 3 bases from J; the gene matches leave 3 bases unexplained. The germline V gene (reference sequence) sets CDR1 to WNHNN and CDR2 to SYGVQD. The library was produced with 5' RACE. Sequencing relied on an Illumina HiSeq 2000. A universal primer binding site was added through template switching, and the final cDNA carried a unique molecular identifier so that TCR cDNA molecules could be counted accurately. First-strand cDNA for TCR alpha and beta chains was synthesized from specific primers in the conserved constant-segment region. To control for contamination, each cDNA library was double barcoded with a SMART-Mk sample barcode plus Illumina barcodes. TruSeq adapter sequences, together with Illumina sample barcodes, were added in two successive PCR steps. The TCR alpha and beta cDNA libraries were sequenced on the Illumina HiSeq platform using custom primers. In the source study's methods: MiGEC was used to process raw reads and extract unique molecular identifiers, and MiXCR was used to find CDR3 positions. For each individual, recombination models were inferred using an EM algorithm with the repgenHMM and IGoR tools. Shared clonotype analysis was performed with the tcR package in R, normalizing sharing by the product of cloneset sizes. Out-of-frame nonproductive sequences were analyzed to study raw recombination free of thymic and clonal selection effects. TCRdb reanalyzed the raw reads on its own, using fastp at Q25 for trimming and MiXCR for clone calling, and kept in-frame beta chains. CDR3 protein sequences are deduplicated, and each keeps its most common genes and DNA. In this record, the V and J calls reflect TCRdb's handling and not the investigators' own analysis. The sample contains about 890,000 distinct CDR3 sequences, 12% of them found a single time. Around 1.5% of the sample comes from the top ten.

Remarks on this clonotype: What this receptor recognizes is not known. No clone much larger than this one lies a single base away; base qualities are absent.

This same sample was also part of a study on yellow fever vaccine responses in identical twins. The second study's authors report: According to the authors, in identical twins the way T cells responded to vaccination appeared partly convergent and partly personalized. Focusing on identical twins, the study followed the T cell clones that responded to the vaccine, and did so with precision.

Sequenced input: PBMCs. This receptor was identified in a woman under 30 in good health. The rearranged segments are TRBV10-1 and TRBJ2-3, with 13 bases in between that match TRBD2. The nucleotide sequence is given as TGCGCCAGCAGTGAGTCGACTAGCGGGGGGTCGACAGATACGCAGTATTTT. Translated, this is CASSESTSGGSTDTQYF.